The rows below give T cell receptor beta chains drawn from one sample of a study of molecular identifiers for immune sequencing clone quantification. TCRdb re-called the PCR reads with MiXCR, one entry per CDR3 protein. The table has around 480,000 distinct CDR3 sequences, roughly a fifth seen once; the top ten hold around 0.84%. Specimen: naive CD8+ T cells from blood, with Jurkat cell RNA spiked in. These receptors all stem from a human donor in good health. Some libraries in this study had Jurkat cell RNA spiked in. The CDR3 runs from the conserved cysteine through the conserved F or W. D genes are given only for firm matches. Rows may omit the clone size; those that give it use once, few, many or a size class.

j_call: TRBJ2-3
d_call: -
v_call: TRBV30
clone_size: -
cdr3_aa: CAWSVLLYTDTHYF
cdr3_nt: TGTGCCTGGAGTGTATTACTGTACACAGATACGCACTATTTT

j_call: TRBJ2-2
d_call: TRBD1
v_call: TRBV5-6
clone_size: -
cdr3_aa: CASSLEIHPGQGAVGELYF
cdr3_nt: TGTGCCAGCAGCTTGGAAATTCACCCGGGACAGGGGGCGGTCGGGGAGCTGTATTTT

j_call: TRBJ1-5
d_call: TRBD1
v_call: TRBV6-5
clone_size: -
cdr3_aa: CASSLTGQGGGYSNQPQHF
cdr3_nt: TGTGCCAGCAGTTTGACGGGACAGGGAGGGGGGTATAGCAATCAGCCCCAGCATTTT

j_call: TRBJ2-3
d_call: TRBD2
v_call: TRBV6-4
clone_size: -
cdr3_aa: CASSSGLAGGPFSSDTQYF
cdr3_nt: TGTGCCAGCAGTTCTGGACTAGCGGGAGGGCCTTTTTCCTCAGATACGCAGTATTTT

j_call: TRBJ2-5
d_call: -
v_call: TRBV7-9
clone_size: many
cdr3_aa: CASSLSWGEETQYF
cdr3_nt: TGTGCCAGCAGCTTATCCTGGGGAGAAGAGACCCAGTACTTC

j_call: TRBJ1-1
d_call: -
v_call: TRBV7-7
clone_size: few
cdr3_aa: CASSSLWGARTEAFF
cdr3_nt: TGTGCCAGCAGCTCCTTGTGGGGGGCGCGCACTGAAGCTTTCTTT

j_call: TRBJ1-1
d_call: -
v_call: TRBV19
clone_size: few
cdr3_aa: CASSIGLGAHTEAFF
cdr3_nt: TGTGCCAGTAGTATAGGACTGGGGGCCCACACTGAAGCTTTCTTT

j_call: TRBJ2-7
d_call: -
v_call: TRBV30
clone_size: many
cdr3_aa: CAWSVRGGEQYF
cdr3_nt: TGTGCCTGGAGTGTACGTGGGGGAGAGCAGTACTTC

j_call: TRBJ1-5
d_call: -
v_call: TRBV4-1
clone_size: many
cdr3_aa: CASSPRQPQGPQHF
cdr3_nt: TGCGCCAGCAGCCCTCGACAGCCCCAAGGGCCCCAGCATTTT

j_call: TRBJ1-1
d_call: -
v_call: TRBV4-2
clone_size: -
cdr3_aa: CASSQVYGMNTEAFF
cdr3_nt: TGTGCCAGCAGCCAAGTGTACGGGATGAACACTGAAGCTTTCTTT

j_call: TRBJ1-4
d_call: -
v_call: TRBV12-3/TRBV12-4
clone_size: many
cdr3_aa: CASSPPENEKLFF
cdr3_nt: TGTGCCAGCAGTCCCCCAGAAAATGAAAAACTGTTTTTT

j_call: TRBJ2-1
d_call: TRBD2
v_call: TRBV7-2
clone_size: many
cdr3_aa: CASSLIAGGYNEQFF
cdr3_nt: TGTGCCAGCAGCCTCATAGCGGGGGGGTACAATGAGCAGTTCTTC

j_call: TRBJ2-7
d_call: -
v_call: TRBV6-5
clone_size: many
cdr3_aa: CASKGEELYEQYF
cdr3_nt: TGTGCCAGCAAGGGAGAGGAGTTGTACGAGCAGTACTTC

j_call: TRBJ2-7
d_call: -
v_call: TRBV28
clone_size: -
cdr3_aa: CASRYSGTSIDEQYF
cdr3_nt: TGTGCCAGCAGATACTCCGGGACTTCAATAGACGAGCAGTACTTC

j_call: TRBJ2-3
d_call: -
v_call: TRBV20-1
clone_size: few
cdr3_aa: CSAAGQRNSHTDTQYF
cdr3_nt: TGCAGTGCTGCGGGCCAGCGGAACTCCCACACAGATACGCAGTATTTT

j_call: TRBJ1-1
d_call: -
v_call: TRBV11-2
clone_size: few
cdr3_aa: CASSSIGPEAFF
cdr3_nt: TGTGCCAGCAGCTCGATAGGACCTGAAGCTTTCTTT

j_call: TRBJ2-7
d_call: -
v_call: TRBV19
clone_size: many
cdr3_aa: CASSAGTRSYEQYF
cdr3_nt: TGTGCCAGTAGTGCGGGGACACGTTCCTACGAGCAGTACTTC

j_call: TRBJ2-3
d_call: TRBD2
v_call: TRBV19
clone_size: -
cdr3_aa: CASSVAGYTDTQYF
cdr3_nt: TGTGCCAGTAGTGTAGCGGGATACACAGATACGCAGTATTTT

j_call: TRBJ2-3
d_call: -
v_call: TRBV2
clone_size: many
cdr3_aa: CASSGGSHTDTQYF
cdr3_nt: TGTGCCAGCAGTGGAGGGTCCCACACAGATACGCAGTATTTT

j_call: TRBJ1-1
d_call: TRBD1
v_call: TRBV5-1
clone_size: many
cdr3_aa: CASRNRGTEAFF
cdr3_nt: TGCGCCAGCCGGAACAGGGGGACTGAAGCTTTCTTT

j_call: TRBJ2-2
d_call: TRBD2
v_call: TRBV28
clone_size: many
cdr3_aa: CASSSLLAALTGELFF
cdr3_nt: TGTGCCAGCAGTTCCCTCCTAGCGGCACTCACCGGGGAGCTGTTTTTT

j_call: TRBJ2-3
d_call: -
v_call: TRBV7-6
clone_size: many
cdr3_aa: CASSLSYARSDTQYF
cdr3_nt: TGTGCCAGCAGCTTAAGCTACGCGAGATCAGATACGCAGTATTTT

j_call: TRBJ2-7
d_call: TRBD2
v_call: TRBV20-1
clone_size: few
cdr3_aa: CSARFLASGKSYEQYF
cdr3_nt: TGCAGTGCTAGATTTTTGGCTAGCGGAAAATCCTACGAGCAGTACTTC

j_call: TRBJ2-3
d_call: TRBD2
v_call: TRBV29-1
clone_size: many
cdr3_aa: CSVEEGRGFPDTQYF
cdr3_nt: TGCAGCGTTGAAGAGGGGCGGGGGTTTCCAGATACGCAGTATTTT

j_call: TRBJ2-1
d_call: -
v_call: TRBV7-6
clone_size: -
cdr3_aa: CASTPDSSYNEQFF
cdr3_nt: TGTGCCAGCACCCCGGATAGCTCCTACAATGAGCAGTTCTTC

j_call: TRBJ2-7
d_call: -
v_call: TRBV28
clone_size: -
cdr3_aa: CASTIGSPGSYEQYF
cdr3_nt: TGTGCCAGCACCATCGGTTCTCCAGGGTCCTACGAGCAGTACTTC

j_call: TRBJ1-3
d_call: TRBD1
v_call: TRBV15
clone_size: -
cdr3_aa: CATSRGISGTAYGNTIYF
cdr3_nt: TGTGCCACCAGCAGAGGAATATCCGGGACAGCATACGGAAACACCATATATTTT

j_call: TRBJ1-1
d_call: -
v_call: TRBV7-3
clone_size: many
cdr3_aa: CASSFDRYTEAFF
cdr3_nt: TGTGCCAGCAGCTTTGACAGATACACTGAAGCTTTCTTT

j_call: TRBJ2-2
d_call: -
v_call: TRBV20-1
clone_size: few
cdr3_aa: CSAAIAEGATGELFF
cdr3_nt: TGCAGTGCTGCAATAGCGGAGGGAGCCACCGGGGAGCTGTTTTTT

j_call: TRBJ2-7
d_call: TRBD1
v_call: TRBV20-1
clone_size: many
cdr3_aa: CSAGTGESYEQYF
cdr3_nt: TGCAGTGCGGGGACAGGGGAGTCCTACGAGCAGTACTTC

j_call: TRBJ1-1
d_call: TRBD1
v_call: TRBV6-2/TRBV6-3
clone_size: many
cdr3_aa: CASSYSRPTGTGGTEAFF
cdr3_nt: TGTGCCAGCAGTTACTCGCGCCCCACCGGGACAGGAGGCACTGAAGCTTTCTTT

j_call: TRBJ2-1
d_call: TRBD2
v_call: TRBV7-3
clone_size: many
cdr3_aa: CASSYSGTTFNEQFF
cdr3_nt: TGTGCCAGCAGCTACTCCGGGACTACCTTCAATGAGCAGTTCTTC

j_call: TRBJ2-7
d_call: -
v_call: TRBV7-9
clone_size: -
cdr3_aa: CASSLVERAYYEQYF
cdr3_nt: TGTGCCAGCAGCTTAGTGGAGAGGGCATACTACGAGCAGTACTTC

j_call: TRBJ1-2
d_call: -
v_call: TRBV30
clone_size: many
cdr3_aa: CAWSVRGDYGYTF
cdr3_nt: TGTGCCTGGAGTGTACGGGGCGACTATGGCTACACCTTC

j_call: TRBJ2-7
d_call: -
v_call: TRBV24-1
clone_size: -
cdr3_aa: CATSDLQVRIQIYYEQYF
cdr3_nt: TGTGCCACCAGTGATTTGCAGGTCCGCATTCAGATTTACTACGAGCAGTACTTC

j_call: TRBJ1-4
d_call: -
v_call: TRBV30
clone_size: -
cdr3_aa: CAWSVHAGGKLVF
cdr3_nt: TGTGCCTGGAGTGTCCACGCCGGGGGAAAACTGGTTTTT

j_call: TRBJ2-7
d_call: TRBD1
v_call: TRBV7-9
clone_size: -
cdr3_aa: CASSLGTGETYEQYF
cdr3_nt: TGTGCCAGCAGCTTAGGGACAGGGGAGACCTACGAGCAGTACTTC

j_call: TRBJ1-2
d_call: -
v_call: TRBV20-1
clone_size: few
cdr3_aa: CSARDLHGGNYGYTF
cdr3_nt: TGCAGTGCTAGAGATCTGCATGGGGGGAACTATGGCTACACCTTC

j_call: TRBJ1-1
d_call: -
v_call: TRBV19
clone_size: -
cdr3_aa: CASSTLTPGTTLNTEAFF
cdr3_nt: TGTGCCAGTAGTACCTTAACCCCCGGGACAACCTTGAACACTGAAGCTTTCTTT

j_call: TRBJ2-3
d_call: -
v_call: TRBV12-3/TRBV12-4
clone_size: few
cdr3_aa: CASSLEGPGLPDTQYF
cdr3_nt: TGTGCCAGCAGTTTAGAAGGGCCCGGACTCCCAGATACGCAGTATTTT

j_call: TRBJ2-7
d_call: -
v_call: TRBV25-1
clone_size: many
cdr3_aa: CASSYVLEQYF
cdr3_nt: TGTGCCAGCAGCTATGTCCTAGAGCAGTACTTC

j_call: TRBJ2-1
d_call: -
v_call: TRBV5-6
clone_size: -
cdr3_aa: CASSSEEDRYPNEQFF
cdr3_nt: TGTGCCAGCAGCTCCGAAGAGGACAGATACCCCAATGAGCAGTTCTTC

j_call: TRBJ2-2
d_call: TRBD2
v_call: TRBV27
clone_size: few
cdr3_aa: CASSFPGGSTGELFF
cdr3_nt: TGTGCCAGCAGTTTTCCGGGCGGGAGCACCGGGGAGCTGTTTTTT

j_call: TRBJ2-3
d_call: -
v_call: TRBV27
clone_size: many
cdr3_aa: CASSFLGPSLQTDTQYF
cdr3_nt: TGTGCCAGCAGTTTTCTTGGGCCTAGCCTTCAGACAGATACGCAGTATTTT

j_call: TRBJ2-5
d_call: TRBD2
v_call: TRBV4-3
clone_size: -
cdr3_aa: CASSQGLAGWETQYF
cdr3_nt: TGCGCCAGCAGCCAGGGATTAGCGGGGTGGGAGACCCAGTACTTC

j_call: TRBJ1-1
d_call: -
v_call: TRBV6-6
clone_size: -
cdr3_aa: CASSGTGMNAEAFF
cdr3_nt: TGTGCCAGCAGCGGGACGGGGATGAACGCTGAAGCTTTCTTT

j_call: TRBJ2-2
d_call: -
v_call: TRBV7-6
clone_size: many
cdr3_aa: CASSLDISSGSNTGELFF
cdr3_nt: TGTGCCAGCAGCTTAGACATCTCCAGCGGGTCAAACACCGGGGAGCTGTTTTTT

j_call: TRBJ2-5
d_call: -
v_call: TRBV27
clone_size: many
cdr3_aa: CASSSHGQETQYF
cdr3_nt: TGTGCCAGCAGTTCGCATGGTCAAGAGACCCAGTACTTC

j_call: TRBJ2-7
d_call: -
v_call: TRBV2
clone_size: -
cdr3_aa: CASTPGSYEQYF
cdr3_nt: TGTGCCAGCACCCCCGGGAGCTACGAGCAGTACTTC

j_call: TRBJ2-2
d_call: -
v_call: TRBV2
clone_size: many
cdr3_aa: CASIGEQDGPGELFF
cdr3_nt: TGTGCCAGCATTGGGGAACAGGATGGTCCCGGGGAGCTGTTTTTT

j_call: TRBJ2-7
d_call: -
v_call: TRBV5-6
clone_size: many
cdr3_aa: CASSGGAYEQYF
cdr3_nt: TGTGCCAGCAGCGGAGGGGCCTACGAGCAGTACTTC

j_call: TRBJ2-5
d_call: TRBD2
v_call: TRBV9
clone_size: many
cdr3_aa: CASGSGSQETQYF
cdr3_nt: TGTGCCAGTGGTAGCGGGAGCCAAGAGACCCAGTACTTC

j_call: TRBJ1-2
d_call: -
v_call: TRBV2
clone_size: many
cdr3_aa: CASSADWYTF
cdr3_nt: TGTGCCAGCAGTGCGGACTGGTACACCTTC

j_call: TRBJ1-5
d_call: -
v_call: TRBV30
clone_size: -
cdr3_aa: CAWSEEGNQPQHF
cdr3_nt: TGTGCCTGGAGTGAAGAGGGGAATCAGCCCCAGCATTTT